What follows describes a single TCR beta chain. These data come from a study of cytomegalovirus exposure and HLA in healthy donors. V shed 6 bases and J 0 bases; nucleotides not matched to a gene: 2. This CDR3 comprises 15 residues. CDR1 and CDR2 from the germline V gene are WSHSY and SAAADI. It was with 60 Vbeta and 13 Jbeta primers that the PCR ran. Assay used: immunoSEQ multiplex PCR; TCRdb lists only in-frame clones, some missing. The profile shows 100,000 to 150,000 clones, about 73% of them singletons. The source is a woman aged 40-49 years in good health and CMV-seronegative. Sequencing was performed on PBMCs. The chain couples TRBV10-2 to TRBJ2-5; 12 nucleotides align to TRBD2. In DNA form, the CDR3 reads TGCGCCAGCAGCCTAGCGGGGGGGCACCAAGAGACCCAGTACTTC. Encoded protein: CASSLAGGHQETQYF.